One and the same sample provided the 11 T cell receptor beta chains below, sequenced in a study of post-analysis software for immune sequencing data. General study results and limits: Roughly five TRBV segments, including TRBV5-6, TRBV5-1 and TRBV20-1, were more frequent in patients than controls.

cDNA libraries for TCR beta contained unique molecular identifiers. One entry per CDR3 protein, called by TCRdb with MiXCR from the PCR reads. This sample yields almost 700,000 distinct CDR3 sequences, of which over 45% are seen a single time; around 10% belongs to the top ten. No antigen has been identified for these receptors. The sequenced material came from blood. Receptor source: a girl aged 2-10 years with multiple sclerosis.

This clonotype came up a few times. The chain joins TRBV4-2 to TRBJ2-4; 12 nucleotides match TRBD2. The CDR3 loop spans 20 amino acids. The germline V gene encodes CDR1 LGHNA and CDR2 YNFKEQ. With 0 bases clipped from V and 1 base from J, the junction kept 10 bases outside the gene matches. This CDR3 reads CASSQEILAGGLVAKNIQYF. CDR3 DNA sequence: TGTGCCAGCAGCCAAGAGATCCTAGCGGGGGGGCTTGTGGCCAAAAACATTCAGTACTTC.

V is TRBV6-1 and J is TRBJ2-5; a possible D gene is TRBD2 (6 bases). The germline CDR1 and CDR2 sequences are MNHNS and SASEGT. This CDR3 contains 14 residues. V shed 5 bases and J shed 2 bases, with 12 bases lying between them. CDR3 amino acids: CASSIGSPQETQYF. CDR3 sequence (DNA): TGTGCCAGCAGTATCGGGAGCCCTCAAGAGACCCAGTACTTC.

The J gene is TRBJ2-1, the V gene TRBV19, with unresolved D. The CDR3 length is 12 residues. V dropped 8 bases and J dropped 8 bases, with 13 bases sitting between them. The germline gives CDR1 LNHDA, CDR2 SQIVND (reference sequence). Here the CDR3 reads CASGTSGDEQFF. DNA of the CDR3: TGTGCCAGTGGCACATCTGGGGATGAGCAGTTCTTC.

The CDR3 region has the DNA TGTGCCAGCAGTGAGACAGGGGGCGCGATCAGGCTGAGCACTGAAGCTTTCTTT. Translated, it gives CASSETGGAIRLSTEAFF. V is TRBV2 and J is TRBJ1-1, with 10 bases that match TRBD1. Trimming removed 3 bases from V and 4 bases from J; junction bases left unmatched: 14. The CDR3 loop spans 18 amino acids. CDR1 is SNHLY, CDR2 FYNNEI, per germline.

This clonotype occurred a few times. The chain combines TRBV11-1 with TRBJ2-5, with D perhaps matching TRBD2 (5 bases). This CDR3 comprises 16 residues. CDR1 is SGHAT, CDR2 FQDESV, per germline (reference sequence). V lost 5 bases and J lost 5, with 21 bases in between. CDR3 region: CASSQTRDSVVETQYF. The CDR3 DNA follows: TGTGCCAGCAGCCAAACTAGGGATTCAGTGGTGGAGACCCAGTACTTC. The entire variable domain, with the rest obtained from reference TRBV11-1 and TRBJ2-5, is as follows: EAEVAQSPRYKITEKSQAVAFWCDPISGHATLYWYRQILGQGPELLVQFQDESVVDDSQLPKDRFSAERLKGVDSTLKIQPAELGDSAMYLCASSQTRDSVVETQYFGPGTRLLVL.

As for this clonotype: At one end the junction does not follow the germline gene, possibly because of a read error. V and J are TRBV27 and TRBJ2-2, with a possible D match to TRBD2 (7 bases). The CDR3 is made up of 15 amino acids. Per the germline V gene, CDR1 is MNHEY and CDR2 is SMNVEV (reference sequence). CDR3 protein: CASSLRGGWSGELFF. The CDR3 DNA reads TGTGCCAGCAGTTTAAGGGGGGGTTGGTCCGGGGAGTTGTTTTTT.

The rearrangement joins TRBV28 to TRBJ1-4; 7 nucleotides line up with TRBD1. The CDR3 loop spans 14 amino acids. Germline loops: CDR1 MDHEN, CDR2 SYDVKM. V was pared by 5 bases and J by 6 bases, with 6 bases of the junction left unmatched. The CDR3 DNA reads as TGTGCCAGCAGTCCGACAGGGTTGGATGAAAAACTGTTTTTT. Translated, it gives CASSPTGLDEKLFF.

This clonotype was seen a few times. This chain joins TRBV29-1 and TRBJ2-7, with D unclear. The CDR3 runs to 15 residues. V was cut by 6 bases and J by 3 bases, with 21 bases left in between. CDR1 is SQVTM and CDR2 is ANQGSEA in the germline V gene. CDR3 bases: TGCAGCGTCGTGCCGGGCTCCCTGGGGAACTACGAGCAGTACTTC. Its translation: CSVVPGSLGNYEQYF.

The CDR3 here is CSVDLGTEMGETQYF. Here the CDR3 DNA reads TGCAGCGTTGATCTCGGGACGGAGATGGGGGAGACCCAGTACTTC. V usage is TRBV29-1 and J usage is TRBJ2-5; D is tentatively TRBD1 or TRBD2 (5 bases each). Germline V gene sequence: CDR1 SQVTM, CDR2 ANQGSEA. V was shortened by 3 bases and J by 5 bases, with 19 bases between the two germline ends. The CDR3 has 15 amino acids.

This chain links TRBV4-3 with TRBJ1-5; possibly TRBD1 for D (5 bases). Trimming pared 0 bases from V and 2 bases from J, leaving 11 bases between. The CDR3 is 16 residues long. Germline V CDR1 and CDR2: LGHNA, YSLEER. CDR3 sequence: CASSQDPGDRNQPQHF. CDR3 nucleotide sequence: TGCGCCAGCAGCCAAGATCCGGGGGACCGCAATCAGCCCCAGCATTTT.

J is TRBJ2-1 and V is TRBV7-8; maybe TRBD2 (5 bases). The germline gives CDR1 SGHVS, CDR2 FQNEAQ. Trimming pared 3 bases from V and 0 bases from J, leaving 15 bases between. CDR3 length: 17 residues. CDR3 loop: CASSFRISGSSYNEQFF. DNA of the CDR3: TGTGCCAGCAGCTTTAGAATCTCGGGGAGCTCCTACAATGAGCAGTTCTTC.